This entry lists 29 T cell receptor beta chains sequenced from one sample in a study of high-grade serous ovarian cancer treatment subgroups. Tumor tissue was taken before any definitive surgery or chemotherapy was given. Libraries were prepared by immunoSEQ multiplex PCR; TCRdb keeps only in-frame clonotypes and omits some of them. The sample holds around 30,000 clones; roughly four fifths are singletons and the top ten take 2.1%. Sequencing was done on a sample of tumor tissue. The receptor set was obtained from a human donor with high-grade serous ovarian cancer.

The sample holds one count of this clone. V gene TRBV10-3 combines with J gene TRBJ2-1, with D possibly being TRBD1 (6 bases). The V end lost 4 bases, the J end lost 8 bases, and 12 bases lay between the germline ends. Looked up from germline, CDR1 is ENHRY and CDR2 is SYGVKD. This CDR3 region has 13 residues. The CDR3 loop reads CAISVNGGDEQFF. The CDR3 nucleotides read TGTGCCATCAGTGTAAATGGGGGCGATGAGCAGTTCTTC.

This clone was seen a few times. This chain joins TRBV2 and TRBJ2-2; 13 bases map to TRBD2. J lost 3 bases, V lost 3 bases, and 4 bases had no gene match. CDR3 length equals 17 residues. Germline values: CDR1 SNHLY, CDR2 FYNNEI. CDR3 protein: CASSDKGLAGYTGELFF. For the CDR3, the DNA is TGTGCCAGCAGTGATAAGGGACTAGCGGGATACACCGGGGAGCTGTTTTTT.

The genes are TRBV19 and TRBJ2-4; D may be TRBD1 (6 bases). Germline V lookup: CDR1 LNHDA, CDR2 SQIVND (reference sequence). The V end lost 5 bases, the J end lost 0 bases, and 11 bases lay between the germline ends. The CDR3 has 15 amino acids. For the CDR3, the DNA is TGTGCCAGTAGTCGGACAGATCTAGCCAAAAACATTCAGTACTTC. Its protein product is CASSRTDLAKNIQYF.

V and J are TRBV6-6 and TRBJ2-7, with D possibly TRBD2 on 5 matching bases. Germline V CDR1 and CDR2: MNHNY, SVGAGI (reference sequence). V gave up 6 bases and J gave up 6 bases, with 21 bases separating them. This CDR3 region has 15 residues. CDR3 sequence: CASSPRTGRLLEQYF. Here the CDR3 DNA reads TGTGCCAGCAGCCCCCGGACTGGACGACTGCTCGAGCAGTACTTC.

The V call is TRBV29-1, the J call TRBJ2-3, with D tentatively TRBD2 (5 bases). This CDR3 comprises 14 residues. Deletions cut 0 bases from V and 0 bases from J, with 7 bases between. Germline CDR1 SQVTM, CDR2 ANQGSEA. CDR3 residues: CSVEDRRSTDTQYF. Written as DNA, the CDR3 is TGCAGCGTTGAAGATCGGAGGAGCACAGATACGCAGTATTTT.

The sample holds one count of this clone. The chain joins TRBV14 to TRBJ2-5; the match to TRBD2 covers 9 bases. This CDR3 spans 17 amino acids. The V gene's germline CDR1 is SGHDN and CDR2 FVKESK. V shed 0 bases and J 2 bases; nucleotides not matched to a gene: 7. This CDR3 reads CASSQEGSGSPQETQYF. DNA for the CDR3: TGTGCCAGCAGCCAAGAAGGTAGCGGGAGTCCTCAAGAGACCCAGTACTTC.

The chain combines TRBV19 with TRBJ1-1; tentative D call: TRBD1 (5 bases). From germline, CDR1 is LNHDA and CDR2 SQIVND (reference sequence). Trimming stripped 5 bases from V and 8 bases from J, with 21 bases between. CDR3 length: 15 amino acids. The DNA for the CDR3 is TGTGCCAGTAGTCGCGAACTTCGGGACCCCCTGGAAGCTTTCTTT. Protein product: CASSRELRDPLEAFF.

V usage is TRBV11-2 and J usage is TRBJ1-1; no clear D. V was clipped by 4 bases and J by 6 bases, with 9 bases between them. This CDR3 comprises 12 residues. Germline V gene data show CDR1 as SGHAT and CDR2 as FQNNGV. CDR3 coding DNA: TGTGCCAGCAGCTCCAGACAACCTGAAGCTTTCTTT. This gives the protein CASSSRQPEAFF. The complete variable domain, with remaining parts taken from reference TRBV11-2 and TRBJ1-1, reads EAGVAQSPRYKIIEKRQSVAFWCNPISGHATLYWYQQILGQGPKLLIQFQNNGVVDDSQLPKDRFSAERLKGVDSTLKIQPAKLEDSAVYLCASSSRQPEAFFGQGTRLTVV.

The chain combines TRBV5-1 with TRBJ2-2; 10 bases fit TRBD1. The CDR3 contains 14 residues. Germline values: CDR1 SGHRS, CDR2 YFSETQ. The V gene end was trimmed by 6 bases and the J gene end by 7 bases; junction bases not matched to a gene: 6. CDR3 nucleotides: TGCGCCAGCACCGGGACAGGGGCCGGCGGGGAGCTGTTTTTT. Its translation: CASTGTGAGGELFF.

The rearrangement uses TRBV19 and TRBJ2-7; tentatively, D is TRBD1 (5 bases). There are 12 residues in the CDR3. The V gene's germline CDR1 is LNHDA and CDR2 SQIVND (reference sequence). V was cut by 5 bases and J by 3 bases, with 8 bases left in between. CDR3 nucleotides: TGTGCCAGTAGTTTCCAGGGCTACGAGCAGTACTTC. Translating gives CASSFQGYEQYF.

The rearrangement uses TRBV28 and TRBJ2-7, with 10 nucleotides matching TRBD2. CDR3 length equals 14 residues. V shed 5 bases and J 7 bases; nucleotides not matched to a gene: 8. Per the germline V gene, CDR1 is MDHEN and CDR2 is SYDVKM. CDR3 region: CASSLKREGGEQYF. The CDR3 DNA reads TGTGCCAGCAGTCTGAAGCGGGAGGGGGGGGAGCAGTACTTC.

A few counts support this clone. The genes are TRBV29-1 and TRBJ1-2; no clear D. Germline V gives CDR1 SQVTM, CDR2 ANQGSEA. The V gene lost 5 bases and the J gene lost 4 bases, with 11 bases spanning the gap. This CDR3 region has 12 residues. CDR3: CSVRGDSYGYTF. Here the CDR3 DNA reads TGCAGCGTTCGTGGGGATAGCTATGGCTACACCTTC.

The J gene is TRBJ1-2, the V gene TRBV6-5; 7 nucleotides agree with TRBD1. CDR3 length: 14 residues. CDR1 and CDR2 from the germline V gene are MNHEY and SVGAGI. Trimming removed 6 bases from V and 7 bases from J; junction bases left unmatched: 11. The CDR3 sequence is CASRSTGEGGGYTF. The CDR3, as DNA: TGTGCCAGCAGATCTACAGGGGAAGGAGGTGGCTACACCTTC.

V is TRBV6-5 and J is TRBJ1-2, with D perhaps matching TRBD1 (5 bases). The CDR3 extends over 15 amino acids. The germline gives CDR1 MNHEY, CDR2 SVGAGI. V was cut by 4 bases and J by 4 bases, with 16 bases left in between. CDR3 nucleotides: TGTGCCAGCAGTTCCGCGGGGCAGCACTTCTATGGCTACACCTTC. Translating it yields CASSSAGQHFYGYTF.

This chain uses TRBV28 with TRBJ2-1, with D perhaps TRBD1 or TRBD2 (5 bases each). Trimming took 2 bases from V and 0 from J, leaving 8 bases between them. This CDR3 has 15 residues. Germline V gene data show CDR1 as MDHEN and CDR2 as SYDVKM. The CDR3 region is CASSLPGSSYNEQFF. In nucleotides, the CDR3 is TGTGCCAGCAGTTTACCAGGGAGCTCCTACAATGAGCAGTTCTTC.

The CDR3, as DNA: TGCAGCGTTGGTAAGCGGAACTCCTACAATGAGCAGTTCTTC. This translates into CSVGKRNSYNEQFF. This chain connects TRBV29-1 to TRBJ2-1; maybe TRBD2 (5 bases). The germline V and J ends were trimmed by 4 bases and 0 bases, with 10 bases remaining between them. This CDR3 spans 14 amino acids. Germline assignment: CDR1 SQVTM and CDR2 ANQGSEA.

J is TRBJ2-5 and V is TRBV6-1; D is unresolved. Germline V gene sequence: CDR1 MNHNS, CDR2 SASEGT. The CDR3 runs 14 residues. The V end lost 3 bases, the J end lost 2 bases, and 10 bases lay between the germline ends. Here the CDR3 reads CASSDNLGQETQYF. CDR3 nucleotides: TGTGCCAGCAGTGATAATCTTGGACAAGAGACCCAGTACTTC.

CDR3 loop: CASSVARDRKNYGYTF. The CDR3 DNA reads as TGTGCCAGCAGCGTAGCCCGGGACAGGAAAAACTATGGCTACACCTTC. The V call is TRBV9, the J call TRBJ1-2, with TRBD1 identical over 8 bases. CDR1 is SGDLS, CDR2 YYNGEE, per germline. The CDR3 has 16 amino acids. V lost 0 bases, J lost 2 bases, and 6 bases stayed unmatched.

The CDR3 here is CASSRLGYEQYF. CDR3 in DNA: TGTGCCAGCAGCCGACTAGGCTACGAGCAGTACTTC. The gene calls are TRBV7-9 and TRBJ2-7; a weak D match, TRBD2 (6 bases). Trimming shortened V by 5 bases and J by 3 bases, and 8 bases separated the two germline ends. CDR1 and CDR2 (germline): SEHNR, FQNEAQ (reference sequence). CDR3 length equals 12 residues. The variable domain in full, completed from reference TRBV7-9 and TRBJ2-7, reads DTGVSQNPRHKITKRGQNVTFRCDPISEHNRLYWYRQTLGQGPEFLTYFQNEAQLEKSRLLSDRFSAERPKGSFSTLEIQRTEQGDSAMYLCASSRLGYEQYFGPGTRLTVT.

About this clone: Other DNA sequences in the same sample also yield this CDR3. The rearrangement links TRBV5-1 to TRBJ2-3; the D gene is possibly TRBD1 (6 bases). Trimming removed 2 bases at V and 0 bases at J, with 10 bases between. This CDR3 spans 15 amino acids. The germline CDR1 and CDR2 sequences are SGHRS and YFSETQ. The CDR3 spells CASSLPGASTDTQYF. For the CDR3, the DNA is TGCGCCAGCAGCTTACCAGGGGCTAGCACAGATACGCAGTATTTT. Using reference TRBV5-1 and TRBJ2-3 for the parts outside the CDR3, the full variable domain is KAGVTQTPRYLIKTRGQQVTLSCSPISGHRSVSWYQQTPGQGLQFLFEYFSETQRNKGNFPGRFSGRQFSNSRSEMNVSTLELGDSALYLCASSLPGASTDTQYFGPGTRLTVL.

V gene TRBV5-1 combines with J gene TRBJ1-4, with D hard to call. This CDR3 is built from 15 residues. Trimming cost V 0 bases and J 0 bases, with 6 bases left between them. Germline assignment: CDR1 SGHRS and CDR2 YFSETQ. The CDR3 protein is CASSLGRPTNEKLFF. For the CDR3, the DNA is TGCGCCAGCAGCTTGGGACGGCCAACTAATGAAAAACTGTTTTTT.

The chain combines TRBV15 with TRBJ1-4; no clear D. The length of the CDR3 is 14 residues. Trimming cost V 5 bases and J 6 bases, with 13 bases left between them. CDR1 is LNHNV, CDR2 YYDKDF, per germline (reference sequence). The CDR3 DNA reads TGTGCCACCAGCGGGTCGACTGCCTATGAAAAACTGTTTTTT. Its protein is CATSGSTAYEKLFF.

V gene TRBV30 combines with J gene TRBJ1-2; the match to TRBD1 covers 8 bases. V lost 4 bases and J lost 5; bases outside the gene matches: 9. The CDR3 is made up of 14 amino acids. Germline loops: CDR1 GTSNPN, CDR2 SVGIG (reference sequence). The CDR3 region is CAWIPNRGVYGYTF. DNA of the CDR3: TGTGCCTGGATCCCGAACAGGGGGGTTTATGGCTACACCTTC. Using reference TRBV30 and TRBJ1-2 for the parts outside the CDR3, the full variable domain is SQTIHQWPATLVQPVGSPLSLECTVEGTSNPNLYWYRQAAGRGLQLLFYSVGIGQISSEVPQNLSASRPQDRQFILSSKKLLLSDSGFYLCAWIPNRGVYGYTFGSGTRLTVV.

V gene TRBV4-1 combines with J gene TRBJ2-3; D is unresolved. Deletions cut 4 bases from V and 3 bases from J, with 8 bases between. The CDR3 covers 13 residues. Germline V gene lookup returns CDR1 MGHRA and CDR2 YSYEKL. CDR3 in amino acids: CASSRTDTDTQYF. CDR3 sequence (DNA): TGCGCCAGCAGCCGCACTGATACAGATACGCAGTATTTT.

This clone occurred a few times. The V gene is TRBV7-6, the J gene TRBJ1-5, with D tentatively TRBD1 (5 bases). The germline V gene has CDR1 SGHVS and CDR2 FNYEAQ. The V gene lost 2 bases and the J gene lost 5 bases, with 19 bases spanning the gap. CDR3 size: 17 residues. The CDR3: CASSLSAGERGDQPQHF. CDR3 bases: TGTGCCAGCAGCTTAAGTGCGGGGGAGCGTGGGGATCAGCCCCAGCATTTT. The full variable domain, completed using reference TRBV7-6 and TRBJ1-5, is GAGVSQSPRYKVTKRGQDVALRCDPISGHVSLYWYRQALGQGPEFLTYFNYEAQQDKSGLPNDRFSAERPEGSISTLTIQRTEQRDSAMYRCASSLSAGERGDQPQHFGDGTRLSIL.

V and J are TRBV4-1 and TRBJ2-1, with 7 bases fitting TRBD2. This CDR3 contains 17 residues. V gave up 1 base and J gave up 0 bases; unmatched junction bases: 6. The V gene's germline CDR1 is MGHRA and CDR2 YSYEKL. CDR3 sequence (DNA): TGCGCCAGCAGCCAAGGGAGCGGGATTAGCTCCTACAATGAGCAGTTCTTC. Protein: CASSQGSGISSYNEQFF.

The rearrangement joins TRBV7-9 to TRBJ1-2; 11 bases fit TRBD1. The CDR3 has 15 amino acids. The trim removed 2 bases at V and 6 bases at J, leaving 5 bases unmatched. Germline CDR1 SEHNR, CDR2 FQNEAQ (reference sequence). The CDR3 here is CASSLTGTGGDGYTF. The DNA of the CDR3 is TGTGCCAGCAGCTTAACCGGGACAGGGGGAGATGGCTACACCTTC.

In its sample, this clone was seen a few times. V usage is TRBV7-2 and J usage is TRBJ1-3, with TRBD1 as a possible D gene (6 bases). In germline, CDR1 is SGHTA, CDR2 FQGNSA. The CDR3 contains 13 residues. Deletions cut 5 bases from V and 4 bases from J, with 9 bases between. The CDR3 bases are TGTGCCAGCAGCCCCACAGGGGGAAACACCATATATTTT. Translating gives CASSPTGGNTIYF. Together with reference TRBV7-2 and TRBJ1-3, the CDR3 gives the full variable domain: GAGVSQSPSNKVTEKGKDVELRCDPISGHTALYWYRQSLGQGLEFLIYFQGNSAPDKSGLPSDRFSAERTGGSVSTLTIQRTQQEDSAVYLCASSPTGGNTIYFGEGSWLTVV.

This chain uses TRBV30 with TRBJ2-5; no reliable D call. The CDR3 spans 13 residues. With 2 bases removed from V and 2 bases from J, the gap between germline ends came to 9 bases. Germline CDR1 GTSNPN, CDR2 SVGIG (reference sequence). The DNA of the CDR3 is TGTGCCTGGAGTTTCAGCAGACAAGAGACCCAGTACTTC. Translated: CAWSFSRQETQYF. Full variable domain (outside the CDR3, taken from reference TRBV30 and TRBJ2-5): SQTIHQWPATLVQPVGSPLSLECTVEGTSNPNLYWYRQAAGRGLQLLFYSVGIGQISSEVPQNLSASRPQDRQFILSSKKLLLSDSGFYLCAWSFSRQETQYFGPGTRLLVL.